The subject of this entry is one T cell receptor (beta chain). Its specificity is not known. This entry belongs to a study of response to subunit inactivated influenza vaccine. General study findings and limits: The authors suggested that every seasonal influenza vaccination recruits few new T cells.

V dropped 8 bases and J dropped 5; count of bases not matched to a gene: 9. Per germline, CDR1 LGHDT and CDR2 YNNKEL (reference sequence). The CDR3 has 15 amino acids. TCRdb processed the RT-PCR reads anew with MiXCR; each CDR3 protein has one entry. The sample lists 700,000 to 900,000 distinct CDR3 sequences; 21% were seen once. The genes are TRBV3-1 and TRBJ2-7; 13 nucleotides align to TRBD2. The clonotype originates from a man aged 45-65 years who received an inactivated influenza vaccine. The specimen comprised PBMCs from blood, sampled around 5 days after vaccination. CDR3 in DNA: TGTGCCAGCTGCGAACTAGCGGGAGGGTACCACGAGCAGTACTTC. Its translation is CASCELAGGYHEQYF.